Listed here are 26 T cell receptor beta chains from one sample, sequenced in a study of ipilimumab plus nivolumab after autologous stem cell transplantation. Some clones are missing from TCRdb's copy, which holds only in-frame ones; the method was immunoSEQ multiplex PCR. The sample consists of under 30,000 clones, 86% of them appearing once. The specimen was PBMCs, collected in a trial of ipilimumab plus nivolumab as post-transplant consolidation. These receptors all stem from a male donor with diffuse large B-cell lymphoma.

The chain employs TRBV11-2 and TRBJ2-2; D is uncertain. Germline-derived CDR1 and CDR2 are SGHAT and FQNNGV. This CDR3 comprises 15 residues. Trimming removed 6 bases from V and 4 bases from J, with 15 bases in between. The CDR3, as DNA: TGTGCCAGCAGACCGCCTAAACTCGGCACCGGGGAGCTGTTTTTT. The encoded protein is CASRPPKLGTGELFF.

CDR3 protein: CASSFDRLGEQFF. CDR3 nucleotides: TGCGCCAGCAGCTTCGACAGGCTAGGGGAGCAGTTCTTC. The chain carries TRBV5-1 and TRBJ2-1; D is perhaps TRBD1 (6 bases). V lost 2 bases, J lost 10 bases, and 13 bases lay in between. Germline-derived CDR1 and CDR2 are SGHRS and YFSETQ. The CDR3 is 13 residues long.

The CDR3 loop reads CASSQGGEQFF. The CDR3 DNA reads TGCGCCAGCAGCCAGGGCGGTGAGCAGTTCTTC. The V and J genes are TRBV4-1 and TRBJ2-1, with unresolved D. V lost 3 bases and J lost 9, with 6 bases in between. CDR3 size: 11 residues. CDR1 is MGHRA and CDR2 is YSYEKL in the germline V gene.

The genes are TRBV5-1 and TRBJ1-2, with D hard to call. V lost 0 bases and J 5 bases, leaving 8 bases between the germline ends. The length of the CDR3 is 13 residues. CDR1 is SGHRS and CDR2 is YFSETQ in the germline V gene. The CDR3 bases are TGCGCCAGCAGCTTGGGCCCTACGTATGGCTACACCTTC. Protein product: CASSLGPTYGYTF.

This clone was counted between two and nine times. The rearrangement joins TRBV5-1 to TRBJ1-1; possibly TRBD1 for D (6 bases). Between the trimmed V and J ends, which lost 4 bases and 1 base, there was a span of 11 bases. Looked up from germline, CDR1 is SGHRS and CDR2 is YFSETQ. The CDR3 runs 14 residues. The CDR3 loop is CASSVGQTNTEAFF. As DNA, the CDR3 is TGCGCCAGCAGCGTCGGACAGACGAACACTGAAGCTTTCTTT.

The chain has TRBV5-1 and TRBJ2-2; D not certain. V was pared by 0 bases and J by 5 bases, with 11 bases between. Germline V CDR1 and CDR2: SGHRS, YFSETQ. This CDR3 is 15 amino acids long. The CDR3 is CASSLEARTTGELFF. The CDR3 DNA reads as TGCGCCAGCAGCTTGGAGGCCAGGACGACCGGGGAGCTGTTTTTT.

The V gene is TRBV15, the J gene TRBJ2-2; 7 bases fit TRBD2. With V trimmed by 4 bases and J by 8 bases, 19 bases remained unmatched. CDR1 and CDR2 (germline): LNHNV, YYDKDF (reference sequence). This CDR3 has 18 amino acids. For the CDR3, the DNA is TGTGCCACCAGCACCCTGGCGGTCCAGCGGGGTCCCAGGGGGGAGCTGTTTTTT. Its protein is CATSTLAVQRGPRGELFF.

The chain couples TRBV19 to TRBJ2-5, with TRBD1 matching 9 bases. The CDR3 sequence is 14 residues long. J was trimmed by 3 bases and V by 7 bases; bases with no gene match: 6. In germline, CDR1 is LNHDA, CDR2 SQIVND (reference sequence). The CDR3 DNA follows: TGTGCCAGTAAGAGGACAGGGGCCAAAGAGACCCAGTACTTC. It specifies CASKRTGAKETQYF.

The chain couples TRBV20-1 to TRBJ2-1; 8 bases are a match to TRBD2. The CDR3 runs 11 residues. V dropped 8 bases and J dropped 9; count of bases not matched to a gene: 6. Germline-derived CDR1 and CDR2 are DFQATT and SNEGSKA (reference sequence). CDR3 DNA: TGCAGTCGCCTGAGCGGGAGTGAGCAGTTCTTC. Its protein product is CSRLSGSEQFF.

The chain has TRBV5-1 and TRBJ2-5; 9 bases line up with TRBD1. This CDR3 contains 15 residues. The germline gives CDR1 SGHRS, CDR2 YFSETQ. With V trimmed by 2 bases and J by 2 bases, 4 bases remained unmatched. DNA of the CDR3: TGCGCCAGCAGCTTTACGGGACAGGGACAAGAGACCCAGTACTTC. This translates into CASSFTGQGQETQYF.

The chain recombines TRBV4-1 with TRBJ1-6, with D possibly TRBD1 on 5 matching bases. This CDR3 comprises 15 residues. Germline lookup yields CDR1 MGHRA and CDR2 YSYEKL. V was clipped by 5 bases and J by 7 bases, with 15 bases between them. CDR3 sequence reads: CASSDTPRANSPLHF. The CDR3 region has the DNA TGCGCCAGCAGCGACACCCCCAGGGCGAATTCACCCCTCCACTTT.

The chain joins TRBV5-5 to TRBJ1-6, with no clear D. Germline values: CDR1 SGHKS, CDR2 YYEKEE (reference sequence). V was shortened by 2 bases and J by 15 bases, with 18 bases between the two germline ends. The CDR3 contains 14 residues. The CDR3 spells CASSLMPSSSDLHF. CDR3 bases: TGTGCCAGCAGCTTAATGCCTTCCAGCTCGGACCTCCACTTT.

V and J are TRBV5-6 and TRBJ2-7; 13 bases match TRBD2. Germline V gene data show CDR1 as SGHDT and CDR2 as YYEEEE. This CDR3 is built from 17 residues. V shed 0 bases, J shed 5 bases, and the junction held 8 bases outside the gene matches. This CDR3 reads CASSLEGSGTSGDEQYF. CDR3 sequence (DNA): TGTGCCAGCAGCTTGGAAGGTTCGGGGACTAGCGGGGACGAGCAGTACTTC.

V gene TRBV6-5 combines with J gene TRBJ1-1; D is unclear. Germline loops: CDR1 MNHEY, CDR2 SVGAGI. This CDR3 has 13 amino acids. With 2 bases removed from V and 0 bases from J, the gap between germline ends came to 4 bases. The CDR3 region is CASSYEVNTEAFF. The CDR3 nucleotides read TGTGCCAGCAGTTACGAGGTGAACACTGAAGCTTTCTTT.

V gene TRBV6-6 combines with J gene TRBJ2-6, with a possible D match to TRBD2 (7 bases). V lost 4 bases to trimming and J lost 2 bases, with 9 bases between them. The CDR3 runs to 15 residues. Germline V gene data show CDR1 as MNHNY and CDR2 as SVGAGI (reference sequence). CDR3 residues: CASSWGGPGANVLTF. In DNA form, the CDR3 reads TGTGCCAGCAGTTGGGGGGGGCCTGGGGCCAACGTCCTGACTTTC.

The sample holds one count of this clone. The chain uses TRBV5-6 and TRBJ2-7; D perhaps matches TRBD2 (6 bases). This CDR3 spans 14 amino acids. Trimming removed 1 base at V and 3 bases at J, with 11 bases between. Germline loops: CDR1 SGHDT, CDR2 YYEEEE. CDR3 loop: CASSLRGAGYEQYF. CDR3 nucleotides: TGTGCCAGCAGCTTGCGTGGAGCGGGCTACGAGCAGTACTTC.

In this sample, this clone turned up once. This chain uses TRBV6-1 with TRBJ1-5; D gene ambiguous. The CDR3 spans 14 residues. Germline V gene lookup returns CDR1 MNHNS and CDR2 SASEGT. V was pared by 4 bases and J by 0 bases, with 7 bases between. Here the CDR3 reads CASSAYYSNQPQHF. Here the CDR3 DNA reads TGTGCCAGCAGTGCATATTATAGCAATCAGCCCCAGCATTTT.

This clone appeared a single time. The chain links TRBV7-3 to TRBJ2-1; 10 nucleotides align to TRBD2. The CDR3 spans 15 residues. CDR1 is SGHTA, CDR2 FQGTGA, per germline. V gave up 3 bases and J gave up 8 bases; unmatched junction bases: 7. The CDR3 sequence is CASSFQRGGPDEQFF. The CDR3 coding sequence is TGTGCCAGCAGCTTCCAGCGGGGGGGCCCTGATGAGCAGTTCTTC.

This clone has just one count. The chain uses TRBV7-2 and TRBJ2-5; 11 positions match TRBD2. Germline CDR1 reads SGHTA; CDR2 reads FQGNSA. The CDR3 extends over 16 amino acids. J lost 5 bases, V lost 1 base, and 6 bases had no gene match. The CDR3, as DNA: TGTGCCAGCAGCTTAGGTAGCGGGGGGGCGGAGGAGACCCAGTACTTC. It codes for CASSLGSGGAEETQYF.

The chain carries TRBV10-2 and TRBJ1-5; D remains unclear. The CDR3 runs 11 residues. Per germline, CDR1 WSHSY and CDR2 SAAADI. V dropped 9 bases and J dropped 5 bases, with 8 bases sitting between them. The CDR3: CARCPDQPQHF. CDR3 nucleotides: TGCGCCAGGTGCCCCGATCAGCCCCAGCATTTT.

The chain combines TRBV10-2 with TRBJ1-1, with D uncertain. CDR1 is WSHSY, CDR2 SAAADI, per germline. This CDR3 contains 14 residues. V was clipped by 2 bases and J by 3 bases, with 10 bases between them. The CDR3: CASSEQVGYTEAFF. CDR3 nucleotide sequence: TGCGCCAGCAGTGAGCAAGTAGGGTACACTGAAGCTTTCTTT.

The chain has TRBV18 and TRBJ1-1; TRBD1 might be the D (5 bases). Germline CDR1 is KGHSH and CDR2 is LQKENI. The CDR3 runs to 15 residues. Trimming left V 3 bases short and J 3 bases short, with 14 bases between. The CDR3 bases are TGTGCCAGCTCACCGTCCGGGGCGCGATACACTGAAGCTTTCTTT. Its translation is CASSPSGARYTEAFF.

V and J are TRBV14 and TRBJ1-5; a possible D gene is TRBD1 (5 bases). Germline V gene sequence: CDR1 SGHDN, CDR2 FVKESK. V lost 4 bases and J 2 bases, leaving 15 bases between the germline ends. The CDR3 extends over 16 amino acids. The CDR3 region has the DNA TGTGCCAGCAGCCCCCGGCCGCGAGGGGGCAATCAGCCCCAGCATTTT. Protein: CASSPRPRGGNQPQHF.

The CDR3 region is CASSLAARGGGTDTQYF. As DNA, the CDR3 is TGTGCCAGCAGCTTAGCCGCGCGGGGGGGCGGCACAGATACGCAGTATTTT. The chain couples TRBV7-2 to TRBJ2-3; 9 nucleotides line up with TRBD2. After removal of 0 bases from V and 1 base from J, the junction contained 5 bases not matched to a gene. The germline V gene encodes CDR1 SGHTA and CDR2 FQGNSA. The CDR3 loop spans 17 amino acids.

This chain uses TRBV5-1 with TRBJ2-7; 8 positions agree with TRBD2. The CDR3 is made up of 15 amino acids. V shed 4 bases, J shed 3 bases, and the junction held 9 bases outside the gene matches. Germline V CDR1 and CDR2: SGHRS, YFSETQ. The CDR3 here is CASSKAGGGGYEQYF. The CDR3 coding sequence is TGCGCCAGCAGCAAGGCGGGGGGCGGGGGCTACGAGCAGTACTTC. Combining the CDR3 with reference TRBV5-1 and TRBJ2-7 gives the whole variable domain KAGVTQTPRYLIKTRGQQVTLSCSPISGHRSVSWYQQTPGQGLQFLFEYFSETQRNKGNFPGRFSGRQFSNSRSEMNVSTLELGDSALYLCASSKAGGGGYEQYFGPGTRLTVT.

The rearrangement links TRBV7-9 to TRBJ2-7, with D perhaps matching TRBD1 (6 bases). Looked up from germline, CDR1 is SEHNR and CDR2 is FQNEAQ (reference sequence). Trimming cost V 0 bases and J 2 bases, with 14 bases left between them. The length of the CDR3 is 16 residues. The CDR3, as DNA: TGTGCCAGCAGCTTAGCGCAGGGGCCGGGTCCCTACGAGCAGTACTTC. Translating gives CASSLAQGPGPYEQYF. The whole variable domain, remainder taken from reference TRBV7-9 and TRBJ2-7, is DTGVSQNPRHKITKRGQNVTFRCDPISEHNRLYWYRQTLGQGPEFLTYFQNEAQLEKSRLLSDRFSAERPKGSFSTLEIQRTEQGDSAMYLCASSLAQGPGPYEQYFGPGTRLTVT.